The present TCR beta chain was sequenced within a study of CD8 T cells in Susac syndrome. After extraction with the RNeasy kit, about 0.45 to 1 ug of the RNA was reverse transcribed using random hexamers. TCRdb fed the immunoSEQ multiplex PCR reads into MiXCR, producing one record per CDR3 protein. The data contain 85,000 to 95,000 distinct CDR3 sequences, 85% to 95% of them singletons. Bulk CD8+ and CD4+ cells came from magnetic negative isolation; CD8+ TEMRA by FACS. The germline V gene has CDR1 MNHEY and CDR2 SMNVEV (reference sequence). The CDR3 consists of 16 residues. Trimming pared 4 bases from V and 5 bases from J, leaving 20 bases between. This clonotype was recorded only once.

The material sequenced was CD4+ T cells from PBMCs. The clonotype was recovered from a human donor with Susac syndrome. This chain connects TRBV27 to TRBJ2-5; a possible D gene is TRBD2 (7 bases). The CDR3 DNA reads as TGTGCCAGCAGTTCCCCCCTACGGGGGGCGGTTGAGACCCAGTACTTC. Translation gives CASSSPLRGAVETQYF.